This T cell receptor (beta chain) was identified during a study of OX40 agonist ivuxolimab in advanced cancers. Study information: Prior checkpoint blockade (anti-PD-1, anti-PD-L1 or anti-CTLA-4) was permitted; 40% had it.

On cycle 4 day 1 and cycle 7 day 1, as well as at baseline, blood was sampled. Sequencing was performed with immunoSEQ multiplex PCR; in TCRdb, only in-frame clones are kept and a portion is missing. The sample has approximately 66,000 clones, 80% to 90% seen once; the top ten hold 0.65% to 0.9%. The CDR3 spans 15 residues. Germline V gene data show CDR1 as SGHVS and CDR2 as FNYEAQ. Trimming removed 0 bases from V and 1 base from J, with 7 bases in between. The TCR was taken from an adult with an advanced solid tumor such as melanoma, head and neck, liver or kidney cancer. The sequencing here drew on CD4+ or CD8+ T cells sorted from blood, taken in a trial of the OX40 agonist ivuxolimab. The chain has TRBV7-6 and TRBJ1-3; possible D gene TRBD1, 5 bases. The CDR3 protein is CASSLARGSGNTIYF. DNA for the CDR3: TGTGCCAGCAGCTTAGCGAGGGGTTCTGGAAACACCATATATTTT.